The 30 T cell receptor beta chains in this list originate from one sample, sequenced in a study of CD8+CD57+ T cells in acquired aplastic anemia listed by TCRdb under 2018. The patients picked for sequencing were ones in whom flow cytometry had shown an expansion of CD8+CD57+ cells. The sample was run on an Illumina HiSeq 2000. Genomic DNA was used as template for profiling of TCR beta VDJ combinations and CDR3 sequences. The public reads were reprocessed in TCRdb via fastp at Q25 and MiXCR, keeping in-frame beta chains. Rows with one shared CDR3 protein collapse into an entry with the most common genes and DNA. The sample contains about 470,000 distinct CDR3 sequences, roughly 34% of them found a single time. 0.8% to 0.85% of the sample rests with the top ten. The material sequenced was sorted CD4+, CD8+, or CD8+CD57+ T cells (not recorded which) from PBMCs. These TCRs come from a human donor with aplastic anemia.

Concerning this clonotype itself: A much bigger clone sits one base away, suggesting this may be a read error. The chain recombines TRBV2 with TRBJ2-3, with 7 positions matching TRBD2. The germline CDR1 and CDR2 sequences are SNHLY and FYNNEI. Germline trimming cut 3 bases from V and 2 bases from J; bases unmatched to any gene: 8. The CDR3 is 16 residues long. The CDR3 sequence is CASSEDRGSVTDTQYF. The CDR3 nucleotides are TGTGCCAGCAGTGAGGATCGCGGGAGTGTCACAGATACGCAGTATTTT.

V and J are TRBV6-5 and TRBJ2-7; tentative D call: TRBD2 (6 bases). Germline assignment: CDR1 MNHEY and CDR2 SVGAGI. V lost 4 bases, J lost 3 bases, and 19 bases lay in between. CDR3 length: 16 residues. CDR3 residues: CASSSRGTPLFYEQYF. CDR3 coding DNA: TGTGCCAGCAGTTCCCGGGGGACCCCTCTTTTCTACGAGCAGTACTTC.

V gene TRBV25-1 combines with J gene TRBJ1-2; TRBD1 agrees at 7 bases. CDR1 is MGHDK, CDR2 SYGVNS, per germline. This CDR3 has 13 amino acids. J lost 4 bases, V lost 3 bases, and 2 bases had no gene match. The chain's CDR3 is CASSDRQGYGYTF. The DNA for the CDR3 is TGTGCCAGCAGTGACCGACAGGGCTATGGCTACACCTTC.

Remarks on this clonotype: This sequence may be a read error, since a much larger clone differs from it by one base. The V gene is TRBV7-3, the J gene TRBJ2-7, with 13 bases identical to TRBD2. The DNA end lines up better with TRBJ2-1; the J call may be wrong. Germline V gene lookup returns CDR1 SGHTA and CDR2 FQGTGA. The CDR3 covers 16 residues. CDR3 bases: TGTGCCAGCAGCATCGGACTAGCGGGAGCCCACAATGAGCAGTTCTTC. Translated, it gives CASSIGLAGAHNEQFF.

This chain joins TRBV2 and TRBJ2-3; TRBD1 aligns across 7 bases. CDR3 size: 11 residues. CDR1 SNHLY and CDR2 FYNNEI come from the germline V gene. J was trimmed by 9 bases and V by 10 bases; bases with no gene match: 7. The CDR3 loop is CATGDSETQYF. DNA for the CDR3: TGTGCCACAGGGGACAGCGAAACGCAGTATTTT.

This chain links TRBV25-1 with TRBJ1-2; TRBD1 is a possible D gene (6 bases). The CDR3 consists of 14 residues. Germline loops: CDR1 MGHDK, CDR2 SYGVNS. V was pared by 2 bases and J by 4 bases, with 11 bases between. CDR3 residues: CASSETGPSYGYTF. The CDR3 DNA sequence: TGTGCCAGCAGTGAAACAGGGCCTAGCTATGGCTACACCTTC.

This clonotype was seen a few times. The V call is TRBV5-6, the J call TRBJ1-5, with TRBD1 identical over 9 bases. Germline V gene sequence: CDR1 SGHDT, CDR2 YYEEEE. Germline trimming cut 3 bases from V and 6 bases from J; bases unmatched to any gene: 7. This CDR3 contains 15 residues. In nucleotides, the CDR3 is TGTGCCAGCAGCTGGGCCGGGACAGGGCCTCAGCCCCAGCATTTT. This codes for CASSWAGTGPQPQHF.

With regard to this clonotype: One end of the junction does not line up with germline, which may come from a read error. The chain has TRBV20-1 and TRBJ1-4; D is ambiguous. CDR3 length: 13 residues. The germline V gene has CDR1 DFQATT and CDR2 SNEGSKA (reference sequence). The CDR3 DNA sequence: TGCAGTGCTGGAGATCCCCATCGACCCGAACTGTTTTTT. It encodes CSAGDPHRPELFF.

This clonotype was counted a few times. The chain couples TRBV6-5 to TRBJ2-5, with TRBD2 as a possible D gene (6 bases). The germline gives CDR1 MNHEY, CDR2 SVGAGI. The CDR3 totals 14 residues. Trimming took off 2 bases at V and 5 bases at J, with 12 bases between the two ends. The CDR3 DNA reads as TGTGCCAGCAGTTACGCCGGGAGTTGGGAGACCCAGTACTTC. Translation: CASSYAGSWETQYF.

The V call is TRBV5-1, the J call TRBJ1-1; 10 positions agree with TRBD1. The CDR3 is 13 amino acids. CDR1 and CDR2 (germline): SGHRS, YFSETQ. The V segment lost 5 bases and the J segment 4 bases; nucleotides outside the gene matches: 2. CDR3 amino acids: CASRWDRGTEAFF. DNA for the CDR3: TGCGCCAGCAGATGGGACAGGGGCACTGAAGCTTTCTTT.

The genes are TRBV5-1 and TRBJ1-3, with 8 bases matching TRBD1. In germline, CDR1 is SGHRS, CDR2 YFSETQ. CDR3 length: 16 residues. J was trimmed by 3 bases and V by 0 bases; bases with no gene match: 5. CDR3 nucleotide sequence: TGCGCCAGCAGCTTGGGAGGACAGGGCGGTGGAAACACCATATATTTT. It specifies CASSLGGQGGGNTIYF.

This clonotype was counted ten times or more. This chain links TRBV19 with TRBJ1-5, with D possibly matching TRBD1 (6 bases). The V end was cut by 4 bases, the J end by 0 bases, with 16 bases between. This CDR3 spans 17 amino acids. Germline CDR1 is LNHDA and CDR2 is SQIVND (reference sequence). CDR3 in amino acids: CASSKTGTPYSNQPQHF. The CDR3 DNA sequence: TGTGCCAGTAGTAAAACCGGGACACCCTATAGCAATCAGCCCCAGCATTTT.

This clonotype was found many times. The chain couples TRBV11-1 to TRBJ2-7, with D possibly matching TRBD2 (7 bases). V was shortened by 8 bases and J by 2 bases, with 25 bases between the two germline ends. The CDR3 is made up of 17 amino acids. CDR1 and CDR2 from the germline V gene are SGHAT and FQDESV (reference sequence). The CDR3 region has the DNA TGTGCCAGCCGCACCGTCGAAAAGCGGGACAAGCCCTACGAGCAGTACTTC. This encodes CASRTVEKRDKPYEQYF.

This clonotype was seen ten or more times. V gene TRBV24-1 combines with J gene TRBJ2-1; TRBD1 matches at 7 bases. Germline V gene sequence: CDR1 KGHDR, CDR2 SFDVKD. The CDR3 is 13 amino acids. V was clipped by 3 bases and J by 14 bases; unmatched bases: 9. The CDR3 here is CATSDHKDRKKFF. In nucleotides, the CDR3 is TGTGCCACCAGTGATCACAAGGACAGGAAAAAGTTCTTC.

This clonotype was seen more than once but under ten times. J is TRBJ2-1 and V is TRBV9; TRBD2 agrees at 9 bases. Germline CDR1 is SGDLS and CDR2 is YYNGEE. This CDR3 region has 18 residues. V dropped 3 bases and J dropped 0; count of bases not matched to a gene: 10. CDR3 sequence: CASSAYSGRGGSYNEQFF. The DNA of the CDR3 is TGTGCCAGCAGCGCTTATAGCGGGAGAGGGGGCTCCTACAATGAGCAGTTCTTC. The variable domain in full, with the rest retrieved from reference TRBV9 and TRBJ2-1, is DSGVTQTPKHLITATGQRVTLRCSPRSGDLSVYWYQQSLDQGLQFLIQYYNGEERAKGNILERFSAQQFPDLHSELNLSSLELGDSALYFCASSAYSGRGGSYNEQFFGPGTRLTVL.

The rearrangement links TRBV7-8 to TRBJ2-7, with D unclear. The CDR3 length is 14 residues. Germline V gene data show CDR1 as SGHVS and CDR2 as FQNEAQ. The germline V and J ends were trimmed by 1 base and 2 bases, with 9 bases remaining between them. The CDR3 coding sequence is TGTGCCAGCAGCTTAGGGGGTTCAACCTACGAGCAGTACGTC. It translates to CASSLGGSTYEQYV.

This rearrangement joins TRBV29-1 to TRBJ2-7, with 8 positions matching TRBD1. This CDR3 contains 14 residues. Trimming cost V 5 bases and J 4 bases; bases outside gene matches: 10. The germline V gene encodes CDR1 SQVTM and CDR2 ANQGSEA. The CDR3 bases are TGCAGCGTTACTGACAGGGGCGCCTTGTACGAGCAGTACTTC. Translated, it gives CSVTDRGALYEQYF.

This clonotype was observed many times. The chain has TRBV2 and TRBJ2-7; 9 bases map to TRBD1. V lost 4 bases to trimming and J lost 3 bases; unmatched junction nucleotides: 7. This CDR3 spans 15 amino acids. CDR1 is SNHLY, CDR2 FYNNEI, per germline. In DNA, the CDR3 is TGTGCCAGCAGTGCCGGGACAGGGTCTTTCTACGAGCAGTACTTC. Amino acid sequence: CASSAGTGSFYEQYF.

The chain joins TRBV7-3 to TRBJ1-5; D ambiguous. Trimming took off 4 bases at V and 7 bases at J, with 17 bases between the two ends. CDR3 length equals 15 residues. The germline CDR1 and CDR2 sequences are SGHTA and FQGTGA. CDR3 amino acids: CASSSVTRVNQPQHF. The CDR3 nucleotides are TGTGCCAGCAGCTCCGTTACCCGAGTAAACCAGCCCCAGCATTTT.

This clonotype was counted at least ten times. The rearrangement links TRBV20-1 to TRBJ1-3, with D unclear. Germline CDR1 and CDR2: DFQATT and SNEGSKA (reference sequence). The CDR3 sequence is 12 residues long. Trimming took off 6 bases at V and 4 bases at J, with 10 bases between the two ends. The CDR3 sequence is CSAADEGNTIYF. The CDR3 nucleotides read TGCAGTGCAGCCGACGAAGGAAACACCATATATTTT.

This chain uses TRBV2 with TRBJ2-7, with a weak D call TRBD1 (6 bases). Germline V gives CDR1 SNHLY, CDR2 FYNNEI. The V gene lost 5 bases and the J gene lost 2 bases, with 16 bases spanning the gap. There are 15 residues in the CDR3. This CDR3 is CASSLPGTKAYEQYF. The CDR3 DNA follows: TGTGCCAGCAGTTTACCCGGGACAAAGGCCTACGAGCAGTACTTC.

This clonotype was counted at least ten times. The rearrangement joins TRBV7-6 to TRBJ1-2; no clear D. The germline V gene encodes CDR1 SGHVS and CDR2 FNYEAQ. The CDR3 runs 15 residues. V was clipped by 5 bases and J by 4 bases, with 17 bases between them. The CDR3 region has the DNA TGTGCCAGCAGCCCTAACGTAGGAGGGAGCTATGGCTACACCTTC. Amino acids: CASSPNVGGSYGYTF.

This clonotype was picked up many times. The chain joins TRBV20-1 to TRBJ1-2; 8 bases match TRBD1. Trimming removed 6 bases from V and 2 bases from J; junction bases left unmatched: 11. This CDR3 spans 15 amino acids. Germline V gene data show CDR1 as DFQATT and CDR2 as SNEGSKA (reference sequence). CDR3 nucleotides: TGCAGTGCCACAACCCTTCCAGGGGGCAACTATGGCTACACCTTC. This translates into CSATTLPGGNYGYTF.

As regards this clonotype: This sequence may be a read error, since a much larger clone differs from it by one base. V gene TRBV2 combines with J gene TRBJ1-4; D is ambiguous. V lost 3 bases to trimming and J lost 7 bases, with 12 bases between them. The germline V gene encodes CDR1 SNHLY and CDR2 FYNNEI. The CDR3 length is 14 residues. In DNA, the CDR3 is TGTGCCAGCAGTGATTTCAGTCATAGTGAAAAACTGTTTTTT. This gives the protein CASSDFSHSEKLFF.

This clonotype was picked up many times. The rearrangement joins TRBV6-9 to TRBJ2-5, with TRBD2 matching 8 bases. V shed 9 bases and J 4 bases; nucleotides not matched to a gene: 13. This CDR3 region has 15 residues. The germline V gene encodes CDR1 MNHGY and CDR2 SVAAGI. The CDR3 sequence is CARQLSAGGTETQYF. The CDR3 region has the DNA TGTGCCAGACAACTCAGCGCGGGAGGCACAGAGACCCAGTACTTC.

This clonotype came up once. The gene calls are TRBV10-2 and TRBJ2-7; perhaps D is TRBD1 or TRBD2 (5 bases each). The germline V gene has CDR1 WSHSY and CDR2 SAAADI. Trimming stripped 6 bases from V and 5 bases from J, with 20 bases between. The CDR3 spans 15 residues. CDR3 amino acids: CASSGTAGNYDEQYF. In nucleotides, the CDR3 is TGCGCCAGCAGCGGGACGGCTGGAAACTACGACGAGCAGTACTTC.

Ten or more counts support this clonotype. The CDR3 loop reads CASRQLRGENSPLHF. For the CDR3, the DNA is TGTGCCAGCAGGCAGCTCCGGGGCGAAAATTCACCCCTCCACTTT. The chain joins TRBV7-2 to TRBJ1-6; weak D call: TRBD1 (5 bases). Deletions cut 6 bases from V and 7 bases from J, with 16 bases between. This CDR3 has 15 amino acids. Germline V gene lookup returns CDR1 SGHTA and CDR2 FQGNSA.

CDR3 DNA: TGTGCCATCAGTTGGACTAGCGGGATTTCTTCCGAGCAGTACTTC. Its translation: CAISWTSGISSEQYF. This chain links TRBV10-3 with TRBJ2-7; 12 bases are shared with TRBD2. Germline CDR1 and CDR2: ENHRY and SYGVKD. The CDR3 runs 15 residues. Trimming cost V 5 bases and J 6 bases; bases outside gene matches: 8.

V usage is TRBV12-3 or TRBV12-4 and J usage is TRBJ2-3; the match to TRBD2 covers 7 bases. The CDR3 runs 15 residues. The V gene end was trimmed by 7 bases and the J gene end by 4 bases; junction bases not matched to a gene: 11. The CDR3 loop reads CASNFGGGDADTQYF. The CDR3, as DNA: TGTGCCAGCAACTTTGGCGGGGGTGACGCAGATACGCAGTATTTT.

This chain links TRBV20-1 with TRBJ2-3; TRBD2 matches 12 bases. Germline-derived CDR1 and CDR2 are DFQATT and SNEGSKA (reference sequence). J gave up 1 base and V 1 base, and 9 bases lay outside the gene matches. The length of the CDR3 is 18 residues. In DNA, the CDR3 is TGCAGTGCTAGAGGTTGGCTAGCGGGGGGGTGGGGCACAGATACGCAGTATTTT. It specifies CSARGWLAGGWGTDTQYF.